This T cell receptor (beta chain) was identified in a study of blood T cell repertoires in COVID-19. Study overall: Italy, Spain and the United States were the sources of the convalescent and acute COVID-19 samples. Sources were T cells, B-cell-depleted T cells, or PBMCs; the material itself was cDNA or gDNA.

Trimming removed 5 bases from V and 5 bases from J, with 7 bases in between. The CDR3 extends over 12 amino acids. As handled by the study authors: Reference gene primer amplification yielded estimated nucleated cell counts. The table came from immunoSEQ multiplex PCR; TCRdb's copy has only in-frame clones and leaves some out. V and J calls and clone size come straight from that table; D and trimming were deduced from the DNA. The sample lists 70,000 to 75,000 clones, about nine tenths seen once, with roughly 4.6% in the top ten. Sequencing input: peripheral blood. The origin of this receptor is a human donor in a cohort sampled during active COVID-19. The rearrangement links TRBV12-3 or TRBV12-4 to TRBJ1-5, with D hard to call. CDR3 sequence reads: CASSRSDQPQHF. CDR3 DNA sequence: TGTGCCAGCAGTCGGTCCGATCAGCCCCAGCATTTT.